This T cell receptor (beta chain) is from a study of blood T cell repertoires in COVID-19 (dated by TCRdb to 2019 to 2021). In terms of the full investigation: Samples from collaborators originated in the United States, Italy and Spain and spanned both the acute and convalescent phases of COVID-19. Samples were obtained from the ongoing ImmuneRACE study (first 160 participants) and from roughly 1,300 subjects provided by 6 global collaborators. The material from the prospective study consisted of cDNA or gDNA derived from T cells, B-cell-depleted T cells, or PBMCs. The repertoires were released in a freely available public database intended as a resource for research on the immune response to SARS-CoV-2. Deeply sampled blood TCRbeta repertoires from subjects exposed to, actively infected with, or recovered from COVID-19 were included in the dataset. Where HLA class I and class II types were available, the types were taken from metadata supplied by the sample provider, not from assay-based typing. Sample metadata almost always included a de-identified subject ID, COVID-19 status, age in years and sex. Beyond this particular receptor, the publication reports: Clinical and demographic metadata were provided uncurated, with the amount varying by source and participant.

TCRbeta CDR3 regions were amplified from genomic DNA using the immunoSEQ Assay, a bias-controlled multiplex PCR. For the original study's pipeline: The number of nucleated cells in each sample was estimated from the amplification of reference gene primers within the assay. To quantify the absolute abundance of each unique TCRbeta CDR3 rearrangement, sequence reads were collapsed and filtered. Productive Simpson clonality was computed per sample as the square root of Simpson's diversity index over productive rearrangements. TCRdb took over this immuneACCESS table, retaining in-frame rearrangements with V and J assigned. Such tables are incomplete; in checked studies, under half of the missing clones stem from an unresolved V gene, and the remainder is unexplained. The DNA gave D and trimming, while V, J and clone size come from that table. Recorded for this sample are 150,000 to 200,000 clones; about 88% of them occurred a single time. The ten largest clones capture almost 1% of the sample.

V loses 3 bases, J loses 0 bases, and the germline ends lie 6 bases apart. Including cysteine and phenylalanine, the CDR3 has 14 amino acids. The entry retains the CDR3 DNA only, 42 bases that are in frame from base 1. CDR1 and CDR2, looked up from the germline V gene (reference sequence), are LNHDA and SQIVND. A note on this clone: The target of this receptor is not known. No clone much larger than this one lies a single base away; base qualities are absent.

Whole blood was collected in K2EDTA tubes by collaborating institutions according to the institutions' own protocols. For TCRbeta analysis, collaborator samples were shipped as frozen whole blood, as isolated PBMCs, or as DNA extracted from either sample type. The sequencing sample was made of peripheral blood. The rearranged segments are TRBV19 and TRBJ1-5, with no D gene named confidently. The clonotype originates from a man younger than 30 with acute or convalescent COVID-19. The CDR3 in this case is CASSIVYSNQPQHF. The DNA sequence is TGTGCCAGTAGTATCGTCTATAGCAATCAGCCCCAGCATTTT.